The 28 T cell receptor beta chains below come from one sample, sequenced in a study of beta chain features in type 1 diabetes. The authors reverse transcribed all of the isolated RNA, so sequencing captured expressed TCRB transcripts. The table came from immunoSEQ multiplex PCR; TCRdb's copy has only in-frame clones and leaves some out. The sample contains more than 50,000 clones, approximately 59% of which appear only once. Sequenced input: Tregs from blood. The receptors were gathered from a woman younger than 35 in good health.

The chain recombines TRBV5-1 with TRBJ1-1; D gene unclear. Trimming left V 3 bases short and J 5 bases short, with 8 bases between. The CDR3 length is 12 residues. CDR1 SGHRS and CDR2 YFSETQ come from the germline V gene. The CDR3 spells CASSSGGTEAFF. The CDR3 region has the DNA TGCGCCAGCAGCTCCGGAGGGACTGAAGCTTTCTTT.

Only a few counts were recorded for this clone. The chain has TRBV5-1 and TRBJ2-6; weak D call: TRBD1 (7 bases). Germline values: CDR1 SGHRS, CDR2 YFSETQ. The V end was cut by 0 bases, the J end by 1 base, with 11 bases between. The CDR3 runs to 17 residues. The CDR3 DNA sequence: TGCGCCAGCAGCTTGGGACAGGGAGGATCTGGGGCCAACGTCCTGACTTTC. It codes for CASSLGQGGSGANVLTF.

The genes are TRBV29-1 and TRBJ1-2, with TRBD1 matching 9 bases. CDR1 SQVTM and CDR2 ANQGSEA come from the germline V gene. The CDR3 has 12 residues. Unmatched junction bases numbered 8, after V lost 7 bases and J lost 8 bases. The CDR3 is CSAGQGFGGYTF. CDR3 coding DNA: TGCAGCGCGGGACAGGGTTTCGGCGGCTACACCTTC.

This chain connects TRBV7-8 to TRBJ2-1; weak D call: TRBD2 (6 bases). This CDR3 comprises 15 residues. Trimming pared 3 bases from V and 4 bases from J, leaving 13 bases between. Germline loops: CDR1 SGHVS, CDR2 FQNEAQ. As DNA, the CDR3 is TGTGCCAGCAGCTTGTGGGGGGACCGATACAATGAGCAGTTCTTC. Translating gives CASSLWGDRYNEQFF.

The chain has TRBV5-1 and TRBJ2-1; TRBD2 matches at 13 bases. CDR3 length: 14 residues. The junction had 4 bases not matched to a gene; V was cut back by 7 bases and J by 6 bases. The V gene's germline CDR1 is SGHRS and CDR2 YFSETQ. CDR3 DNA sequence: TGCGCCAGCGGACTAGCGGGGGTTAGCAATGAGCAGTTCTTC. The encoded protein is CASGLAGVSNEQFF.

The chain is built from TRBV25-1 and TRBJ1-1; 8 nucleotides match TRBD1. J was trimmed by 2 bases and V by 8 bases; bases with no gene match: 7. The germline V gene encodes CDR1 MGHDK and CDR2 SYGVNS. The CDR3 sequence is 14 residues long. CDR3 DNA sequence: TGTGCCAGCGAAGGACAGGGATATAACACTGAAGCTTTCTTT. Its translation: CASEGQGYNTEAFF.

This clone was seen more than once but under ten times. The chain is built from TRBV4-1 and TRBJ1-4; D is unclear. Germline lookup yields CDR1 MGHRA and CDR2 YSYEKL. This CDR3 region has 13 residues. The V end lost 1 base, the J end lost 14 bases, and 14 bases lay between the germline ends. The CDR3 region has the DNA TGCGCCAGCAGCCAAGTTAGTCCCGTCAGGCTGTTTTTT. This codes for CASSQVSPVRLFF.

The chain is built from TRBV6-1 and TRBJ1-6; TRBD1 agrees at 8 bases. V gave up 2 bases and J gave up 8 bases; unmatched junction bases: 5. From germline, CDR1 is MNHNS and CDR2 SASEGT. CDR3 length: 15 amino acids. This CDR3 is CASSERGQDDSPLHF. Here the CDR3 DNA reads TGTGCCAGCAGTGAACGGGGACAGGACGATTCACCCCTCCACTTT.

This clone was counted only a few times. V gene TRBV19 combines with J gene TRBJ1-1, with D perhaps matching TRBD1 (5 bases). V was trimmed by 5 bases and J by 3 bases, leaving 10 bases between them. CDR3 length equals 13 residues. Germline CDR1 reads LNHDA; CDR2 reads SQIVND (reference sequence). The CDR3 region is CASSRGGDTEAFF. The CDR3 nucleotides are TGTGCCAGTAGTCGAGGAGGGGACACTGAAGCTTTCTTT.

As DNA, the CDR3 is TGCGCCACCGCCAGGGGCATCTCCTACAATGAGCAGTTCTTC. Its translation: CATARGISYNEQFF. The chain couples TRBV5-1 to TRBJ2-1; D might be TRBD1 (6 bases). Deletions cut 9 bases from V and 0 bases from J, with 13 bases between. The germline CDR1 and CDR2 sequences are SGHRS and YFSETQ. This CDR3 is 14 amino acids long.

This sequence joins TRBV5-1 and TRBJ1-1; D call uncertain. Germline-derived CDR1 and CDR2 are SGHRS and YFSETQ. The CDR3 is made up of 15 amino acids. The V end lost 7 bases, the J end lost 6 bases, and 22 bases lay between the germline ends. CDR3 region: CASRRTTMAGSEAFF. DNA of the CDR3: TGCGCCAGCCGACGTACTACAATGGCGGGGTCTGAAGCTTTCTTT.

The chain has TRBV10-3 and TRBJ2-1; TRBD1 aligns across 7 bases. Trimming took 9 bases from V and 10 from J; bases not matched to a gene: 6. The length of the CDR3 is 11 residues. The germline CDR1 and CDR2 sequences are ENHRY and SYGVKD. CDR3 nucleotide sequence: TGTGCCATTTCCCAGGGGGACGAGCAGTTCTTC. Translating it yields CAISQGDEQFF.

The CDR3 sequence is CASSSGQLNEKLFF. The CDR3 nucleotides read TGTGCCAGCAGTTCCGGACAGCTAAATGAAAAACTGTTTTTT. V usage is TRBV6-6 and J usage is TRBJ1-4, with D tentatively TRBD1 (6 bases). This CDR3 contains 14 residues. V dropped 4 bases and J dropped 5 bases, with 11 bases sitting between them. Germline V gene data show CDR1 as MNHNY and CDR2 as SVGAGI (reference sequence).

The chain has TRBV9 and TRBJ2-6; D is unresolved. V shed 7 bases and J shed 0 bases, with 5 bases lying between them. CDR1 is SGDLS and CDR2 is YYNGEE in the germline V gene. The length of the CDR3 is 13 residues. The CDR3 bases are TGTGCCAGCTCCCGCTCTGGGGCCAACGTCCTGACTTTC. This gives the protein CASSRSGANVLTF.

This clone was seen a handful of times. This chain joins TRBV2 and TRBJ1-4; 7 nucleotides align to TRBD1. The CDR3 extends over 13 amino acids. The germline V gene has CDR1 SNHLY and CDR2 FYNNEI. Trimming removed 3 bases from V and 10 bases from J; junction bases left unmatched: 5. DNA for the CDR3: TGTGCCAGCAGTGAGGGACAGAAGGGAAAACTGTTTTTT. It yields the protein CASSEGQKGKLFF. The full variable domain, completed using reference TRBV2 and TRBJ1-4, is EPEVTQTPSHQVTQMGQEVILRCVPISNHLYFYWYRQILGQKVEFLVSFYNNEISEKSEIFDDQFSVERPDGSNFTLKIRSTKLEDSAMYFCASSEGQKGKLFFGSGTQLSVL.

The rearrangement links TRBV5-1 to TRBJ2-1; TRBD2 matches at 11 bases. V was pared by 7 bases and J by 4 bases, with 7 bases of the junction left unmatched. Looked up from germline, CDR1 is SGHRS and CDR2 is YFSETQ. There are 15 residues in the CDR3. CDR3 loop: CASRLAGGIYNEQFF. CDR3 coding DNA: TGCGCCAGCCGATTAGCGGGAGGGATATACAATGAGCAGTTCTTC.

This rearrangement joins TRBV27 to TRBJ1-5; 7 nucleotides align to TRBD1. There are 17 residues in the CDR3. CDR1 MNHEY and CDR2 SMNVEV come from the germline V gene (reference sequence). With V trimmed by 0 bases and J by 3 bases, 8 bases remained unmatched. The CDR3 sequence: CASSLSRDSAANQPQHF. Written as DNA, the CDR3 is TGTGCCAGCAGTTTATCTCGGGACAGCGCAGCCAATCAGCCCCAGCATTTT.

The rearrangement links TRBV7-2 to TRBJ2-3; 7 bases align to TRBD2. This CDR3 has 13 residues. Germline assignment: CDR1 SGHTA and CDR2 FQGNSA. The junction had 11 bases not matched to a gene; V was cut back by 5 bases and J by 12 bases. The CDR3 DNA reads TGTGCCAGCAGCCCGGAGCGGGACCAACATCAGTATTTT. Translated: CASSPERDQHQYF.

This clone was detected only a few times. This sequence joins TRBV7-2 and TRBJ2-1; D possibly corresponds to TRBD2 (5 bases). CDR1 is SGHTA, CDR2 FQGNSA, per germline. V lost 2 bases and J lost 1, with 18 bases in between. CDR3 length: 18 amino acids. The CDR3 region has the DNA TGTGCCAGCAGCTTATGGTTGTCGCCGGGGTCATCCTACAATGAGCAGTTCTTC. Residues: CASSLWLSPGSSYNEQFF.

The rearrangement joins TRBV29-1 to TRBJ2-7, with a weak D call TRBD1 (8 bases). The CDR3 has 12 amino acids. CDR1 SQVTM and CDR2 ANQGSEA come from the germline V gene. Trimming removed 6 bases at V and 3 bases at J, with 12 bases between. CDR3 in amino acids: CSVDREGYEQYF. CDR3 DNA sequence: TGCAGCGTGGACAGGGAGGGCTACGAGCAGTACTTC.

The V and J genes are TRBV5-1 and TRBJ2-7, with 12 bases lining up with TRBD2. V gave up 4 bases and J gave up 2 bases; unmatched junction bases: 7. The CDR3 totals 16 residues. Germline loops: CDR1 SGHRS, CDR2 YFSETQ. The CDR3 sequence: CASSENLAGGPYEQYF. In nucleotides, the CDR3 is TGCGCCAGCAGCGAAAATCTAGCGGGGGGGCCCTACGAGCAGTACTTC.

The chain recombines TRBV5-1 with TRBJ2-3; 14 nucleotides agree with TRBD2. Germline V gene lookup returns CDR1 SGHRS and CDR2 YFSETQ. CDR3 length: 17 amino acids. V trimming: 0 bases; J trimming: 13 bases; junction bases outside the gene matches: 13. CDR3 DNA: TGCGCCAGCAGCTTGGGGCCGGGACTAGCGGGAGACGTATGGAAGTATTTT. Translation: CASSLGPGLAGDVWKYF.

The chain links TRBV11-2 to TRBJ2-7; D unclear. The CDR3 has 15 residues. V gave up 5 bases and J gave up 0 bases, with 14 bases separating them. Germline V lookup: CDR1 SGHAT, CDR2 FQNNGV. CDR3: CASSLEVASSYEQYF. CDR3 nucleotide sequence: TGTGCCAGCAGCCTGGAAGTAGCCAGCTCCTACGAGCAGTACTTC.

This clone has just a few counts. This chain connects TRBV5-1 to TRBJ2-1, with TRBD1 matching 9 bases. Germline assignment: CDR1 SGHRS and CDR2 YFSETQ. There are 15 residues in the CDR3. The V segment lost 2 bases and the J segment 6 bases; nucleotides outside the gene matches: 6. CDR3 in amino acids: CASSFRPGQGNEQFF. The DNA of the CDR3 is TGCGCCAGCAGCTTCCGTCCGGGACAGGGCAATGAGCAGTTCTTC.

The chain recombines TRBV6-6 with TRBJ2-5; 15 bases agree with TRBD2. Looked up from germline, CDR1 is MNHNY and CDR2 is SVGAGI (reference sequence). V lost 2 bases and J lost 5; bases outside the gene matches: 3. The CDR3 spans 16 residues. The CDR3 loop reads CASSYGGLAGGETQYF. The CDR3 DNA reads as TGTGCCAGCAGTTACGGAGGACTAGCGGGGGGGGAGACCCAGTACTTC.

J is TRBJ2-5 and V is TRBV18, with TRBD2 matching 12 bases. This CDR3 is 16 amino acids long. With 4 bases clipped from V and 4 bases from J, the junction kept 7 bases outside the gene matches. Germline CDR1 is KGHSH and CDR2 is LQKENI. CDR3 protein: CASSLGLAGFGETQYF. For the CDR3, the DNA is TGTGCCAGCTCACTCGGACTAGCGGGGTTTGGAGAGACCCAGTACTTC.

The CDR3 DNA reads TGTGCCACCAGCAGAGAGATAAGAGAGGCCTCCTTTTGGGACTATGGCTACACCTTC. Residues: CATSREIREASFWDYGYTF. The chain combines TRBV15 with TRBJ1-2; D unresolved. V lost 0 bases and J lost 3, with 23 bases in between. This CDR3 region has 19 residues. Per germline, CDR1 LNHNV and CDR2 YYDKDF (reference sequence).

CDR3 sequence: CASSLGRGAGANVLTF. In nucleotides, the CDR3 is TGTGCCAGCAGCTTAGGGCGGGGGGCTGGGGCCAACGTCCTGACTTTC. The chain has TRBV7-2 and TRBJ2-6, with 8 bases aligning to TRBD2. The CDR3 length is 16 residues. V shed 1 base, J shed 2 bases, and the junction held 1 base outside the gene matches. The germline CDR1 and CDR2 sequences are SGHTA and FQGNSA.